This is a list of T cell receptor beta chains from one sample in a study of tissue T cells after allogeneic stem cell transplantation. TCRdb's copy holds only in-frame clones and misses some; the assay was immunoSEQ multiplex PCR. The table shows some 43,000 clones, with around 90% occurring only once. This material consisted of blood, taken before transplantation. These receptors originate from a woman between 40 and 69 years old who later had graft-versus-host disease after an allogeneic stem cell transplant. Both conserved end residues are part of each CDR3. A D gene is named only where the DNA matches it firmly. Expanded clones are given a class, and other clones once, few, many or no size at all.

CDR3 protein: CASSRGLRTDTQYF; CDR3 DNA: TGTGCCAGCAGCCGCGGGCTCCGTACAGATACGCAGTATTTT; V gene: TRBV3-1/TRBV3-2; clone size: -; D gene: -; J gene: TRBJ2-3
CDR3 protein: CASSTSGYNEQFF; CDR3 DNA: TGTGCCAGCAGCACTAGCGGTTACAATGAGCAGTTCTTC; V gene: TRBV11-2; clone size: -; D gene: TRBD2; J gene: TRBJ2-1
CDR3 protein: CASSGQLAGGPNNEQFF; CDR3 DNA: TGTGCCAGCAGCGGCCAACTAGCGGGAGGGCCGAACAATGAGCAGTTCTTC; V gene: TRBV3-1/TRBV3-2; clone size: -; D gene: TRBD2; J gene: TRBJ2-1
CDR3 protein: CASSEQGWVSSPLHF; CDR3 DNA: TGTGCCAGCAGCGAACAGGGCTGGGTGTCTTCACCCCTCCACTTT; V gene: TRBV9; clone size: -; D gene: -; J gene: TRBJ1-6
CDR3 protein: CATREASTDTQYF; CDR3 DNA: TGTGCCACCAGGGAGGCTAGCACAGATACGCAGTATTTT; V gene: TRBV24-1; clone size: -; D gene: -; J gene: TRBJ2-3
CDR3 protein: CAISEPGDEQYF; CDR3 DNA: TGTGCCATCAGTGAGCCAGGGGACGAGCAGTACTTC; V gene: TRBV10-3; clone size: -; D gene: -; J gene: TRBJ2-7
CDR3 protein: CASSDFGTSPKEQFF; CDR3 DNA: TGTGCCAGCAGTGACTTTGGGACTAGCCCCAAGGAGCAGTTCTTC; V gene: TRBV6-4; clone size: -; D gene: TRBD2; J gene: TRBJ2-1
CDR3 protein: CASSVDAGVQETQYF; CDR3 DNA: TGTGCCAGCAGCGTAGATGCCGGAGTGCAAGAGACCCAGTACTTC; V gene: TRBV9; clone size: -; D gene: -; J gene: TRBJ2-5
CDR3 protein: CASSFSGTRQQETQYF; CDR3 DNA: TGTGCCAGCAGCTTTTCCGGGACTAGACAACAAGAGACCCAGTACTTC; V gene: TRBV7-2; clone size: -; D gene: TRBD2; J gene: TRBJ2-5
CDR3 protein: CASSPLAGEHNEQFF; CDR3 DNA: TGTGCCAGCAGCCCACTAGCGGGAGAACACAATGAGCAGTTCTTC; V gene: TRBV6-4; clone size: -; D gene: TRBD2; J gene: TRBJ2-1
CDR3 protein: CASSQARQTWNEKLFF; CDR3 DNA: TGCGCCAGCAGCCAAGCCCGGCAAACCTGGAATGAAAAACTGTTTTTT; V gene: TRBV4-3; clone size: -; D gene: -; J gene: TRBJ1-4
CDR3 protein: CASSRASGIGTYNEQFF; CDR3 DNA: TGTGCCAGTAGTCGGGCTAGCGGGATTGGCACCTACAATGAGCAGTTCTTC; V gene: TRBV19; clone size: -; D gene: TRBD2; J gene: TRBJ2-1
CDR3 protein: CASSPIAVGANGPPLHF; CDR3 DNA: TGTGCCAGCAGCCCCATCGCCGTCGGGGCTAACGGCCCACCCCTCCACTTT; V gene: TRBV7-9; clone size: -; D gene: -; J gene: TRBJ1-6
CDR3 protein: CATSREHSGANVLTF; CDR3 DNA: TGTGCCACCAGCAGAGAGCACTCTGGGGCCAACGTCCTGACTTTC; V gene: TRBV15; clone size: -; D gene: -; J gene: TRBJ2-6
CDR3 protein: CASSQDWGRTNTEAFF; CDR3 DNA: TGTGCCAGCAGCCAAGATTGGGGCAGGACGAACACTGAAGCTTTCTTT; V gene: TRBV14; clone size: -; D gene: -; J gene: TRBJ1-1
CDR3 protein: CASSVPRQGRTGELFF; CDR3 DNA: TGTGCCAGCAGTGTTCCGCGGCAGGGTAGGACCGGGGAGCTGTTTTTT; V gene: TRBV6-1; clone size: -; D gene: -; J gene: TRBJ2-2
CDR3 protein: CASSLGVETQYF; CDR3 DNA: TGTGCCAGCAGCTTAGGAGTAGAGACCCAGTACTTC; V gene: TRBV11-2; clone size: -; D gene: -; J gene: TRBJ2-5
CDR3 protein: CASSLARREINEQFF; CDR3 DNA: TGTGCCAGCAGCTTAGCCCGGCGGGAGATCAATGAGCAGTTCTTC; V gene: TRBV7-9; clone size: -; D gene: TRBD2; J gene: TRBJ2-1
CDR3 protein: CASSWGLGDYGYTF; CDR3 DNA: TGCGCCAGCAGCTGGGGCCTGGGGGACTATGGCTACACCTTC; V gene: TRBV5-1; clone size: -; D gene: -; J gene: TRBJ1-2
CDR3 protein: CASSQGGNTIYF; CDR3 DNA: TGCGCCAGCAGCCAAGGCGGAAACACCATATATTTT; V gene: TRBV4-1; clone size: few; D gene: -; J gene: TRBJ1-3
CDR3 protein: CASSQPSKLSTFPDTQYF; CDR3 DNA: TGTGCCAGCAGCCAACCCTCCAAACTAAGCACATTTCCAGATACGCAGTATTTT; V gene: TRBV14; clone size: -; D gene: -; J gene: TRBJ2-3
CDR3 protein: CASSSRGSQEKLFF; CDR3 DNA: TGTGCCAGCAGTTCCAGGGGATCTCAGGAAAAACTGTTTTTT; V gene: TRBV6-6; clone size: -; D gene: -; J gene: TRBJ1-4
CDR3 protein: CASSPGLAGVPDTQYF; CDR3 DNA: TGCGCCAGCAGCCCCGGACTAGCGGGAGTCCCAGATACGCAGTATTTT; V gene: TRBV4-3; clone size: -; D gene: TRBD2; J gene: TRBJ2-3
CDR3 protein: CASSEGLARAAYEQYF; CDR3 DNA: TGTGCCAGCAGTGAGGGACTAGCGAGAGCGGCCTACGAGCAGTACTTC; V gene: TRBV6-1; clone size: -; D gene: TRBD2; J gene: TRBJ2-7
CDR3 protein: CATEDEHYNEQFF; CDR3 DNA: TGTGCCACCGAGGACGAGCACTACAATGAGCAGTTCTTC; V gene: TRBV24-1; clone size: -; D gene: -; J gene: TRBJ2-1
CDR3 protein: CASSVGQGRTYEQYF; CDR3 DNA: TGTGCCAGCAGCGTAGGCCAGGGGAGGACCTACGAGCAGTACTTC; V gene: TRBV9; clone size: once; D gene: -; J gene: TRBJ2-7
CDR3 protein: CASSLEGGRPNTEAFF; CDR3 DNA: TGCGCCAGCAGCCTGGAGGGGGGTAGACCGAACACTGAAGCTTTCTTT; V gene: TRBV5-1; clone size: -; D gene: -; J gene: TRBJ1-1
CDR3 protein: CAWSGLSDTQYF; CDR3 DNA: TGTGCCTGGAGTGGACTATCAGATACGCAGTATTTT; V gene: TRBV30; clone size: few; D gene: -; J gene: TRBJ2-3
CDR3 protein: CASSLLADSSSYEQYF; CDR3 DNA: TGTGCCAGCAGCTTACTAGCGGACTCAAGCTCCTACGAGCAGTACTTC; V gene: TRBV7-2; clone size: -; D gene: TRBD2; J gene: TRBJ2-7
CDR3 protein: CASSSQGARLAPLHF; CDR3 DNA: TGTGCCAGCAGTTCTCAAGGGGCCAGGTTGGCACCCCTCCACTTT; V gene: TRBV28; clone size: once; D gene: -; J gene: TRBJ1-6
CDR3 protein: CASSLGSGASYNEQFF; CDR3 DNA: TGTGCCAGCAGCTTAGGTTCGGGTGCATCCTACAATGAGCAGTTCTTC; V gene: TRBV7-6; clone size: -; D gene: -; J gene: TRBJ2-1
CDR3 protein: CASSATFDANNYGYTF; CDR3 DNA: TGTGCCAGCTCAGCGACCTTTGACGCGAATAACTATGGCTACACCTTC; V gene: TRBV18; clone size: -; D gene: -; J gene: TRBJ1-2
CDR3 protein: CASSIGGDTQYF; CDR3 DNA: TGTGCCAGCAGCATAGGGGGAGATACGCAGTATTTT; V gene: TRBV16; clone size: -; D gene: -; J gene: TRBJ2-3
CDR3 protein: CASSQDRSTWAQHF; CDR3 DNA: TGCGCCAGCAGCCAGGACCGATCGACGTGGGCCCAGCATTTT; V gene: TRBV4-3; clone size: -; D gene: -; J gene: TRBJ1-5
CDR3 protein: CASRDENNEQFF; CDR3 DNA: TGTGCCAGCAGGGACGAGAACAATGAGCAGTTCTTC; V gene: TRBV2; clone size: -; D gene: -; J gene: TRBJ2-1
CDR3 protein: CASSIIVDGNSPLHF; CDR3 DNA: TGTGCCAGTAGTATTATCGTGGACGGGAATTCACCCCTCCACTTT; V gene: TRBV19; clone size: -; D gene: -; J gene: TRBJ1-6
CDR3 protein: CAISETNRDGYTF; CDR3 DNA: TGTGCCATCAGTGAAACTAACCGTGATGGCTACACCTTC; V gene: TRBV10-3; clone size: -; D gene: -; J gene: TRBJ1-2
CDR3 protein: CASSFGVAGEYLYF; CDR3 DNA: TGTGCCAGCAGTTTCGGGGTAGCGGGAGAATATCTGTATTTT; V gene: TRBV27; clone size: once; D gene: TRBD2; J gene: TRBJ2-3
CDR3 protein: CAISESERDNEQFF; CDR3 DNA: TGTGCCATCAGTGAGTCGGAGCGGGACAATGAGCAGTTCTTC; V gene: TRBV10-3; clone size: -; D gene: -; J gene: TRBJ2-1
CDR3 protein: CASINSGTGYGYTF; CDR3 DNA: TGTGCCAGCATCAATAGTGGGACAGGGTATGGCTACACCTTC; V gene: TRBV28; clone size: -; D gene: TRBD1; J gene: TRBJ1-2
CDR3 protein: CASSHPKTPQAGNTIYF; CDR3 DNA: TGCGCCAGCAGTCATCCCAAAACTCCCCAAGCTGGAAACACCATATATTTT; V gene: TRBV23-1; clone size: -; D gene: -; J gene: TRBJ1-3
CDR3 protein: CASRREGPHEQFF; CDR3 DNA: TGTGCCAGCAGAAGGGAGGGCCCTCATGAGCAGTTCTTC; V gene: TRBV28; clone size: -; D gene: TRBD2; J gene: TRBJ2-1
CDR3 protein: CASSLDRANEQYF; CDR3 DNA: TGTGCCAGCAGCTTAGACCGGGCAAATGAGCAGTACTTC; V gene: TRBV13; clone size: -; D gene: -; J gene: TRBJ2-7
CDR3 protein: CASSGQISGNTIYF; CDR3 DNA: TGTGCCAGCAGCGGACAGATCTCTGGAAACACCATATATTTT; V gene: TRBV14; clone size: -; D gene: -; J gene: TRBJ1-3
CDR3 protein: CASSVTNTGELFF; CDR3 DNA: TGTGCCAGCTCCGTTACGAACACCGGGGAGCTGTTTTTT; V gene: TRBV28; clone size: -; D gene: -; J gene: TRBJ2-2
CDR3 protein: CASRRTGRTREQFF; CDR3 DNA: TGTGCCAGCAGGAGGACAGGGCGGACAAGGGAGCAGTTCTTC; V gene: TRBV27; clone size: -; D gene: TRBD1; J gene: TRBJ2-1
CDR3 protein: CASRKTGSSYNEQFF; CDR3 DNA: TGTGCCAGCAGGAAGACAGGCTCTTCCTACAATGAGCAGTTCTTC; V gene: TRBV6-5; clone size: -; D gene: -; J gene: TRBJ2-1
CDR3 protein: CASSEQGYGYTF; CDR3 DNA: TGTGCCAGCAGCGAACAGGGCTATGGCTACACCTTC; V gene: TRBV7-8; clone size: -; D gene: -; J gene: TRBJ1-2
CDR3 protein: CASSLRTSGINTGELFF; CDR3 DNA: TGTGCCAGCAGCTTAAGGACTAGCGGCATCAACACCGGGGAGCTGTTTTTT; V gene: TRBV5-6; clone size: -; D gene: TRBD2; J gene: TRBJ2-2
CDR3 protein: CASSVTGGVWEQYF; CDR3 DNA: TGTGCCAGTAGTGTTACAGGGGGCGTCTGGGAGCAGTACTTC; V gene: TRBV19; clone size: -; D gene: TRBD1; J gene: TRBJ2-7
CDR3 protein: CAISGEGRAEAFF; CDR3 DNA: TGTGCCATCAGTGGTGAGGGTAGGGCTGAAGCTTTCTTT; V gene: TRBV10-3; clone size: -; D gene: -; J gene: TRBJ1-1
CDR3 protein: CASSLRRSSYNEQFF; CDR3 DNA: TGTGCCAGCAGCTTGCGCAGGAGCTCCTACAATGAGCAGTTCTTC; V gene: TRBV7-9; clone size: -; D gene: -; J gene: TRBJ2-1